This T cell receptor (beta chain) originates from a study of post-analysis software for immune sequencing data. The wider study: Recorded disease courses covered relapsing-remitting, secondary progressive and progressive-relapsing multiple sclerosis. Some patients had no subtype annotation. Study findings and constraints: Patients had higher frequencies than controls of roughly five TRBV segments, including TRBV5-6, TRBV5-1 and TRBV20-1. Those with multiple sclerosis, the patient group, showed significantly lower normalized Chao1 diversity than controls.

CDR3 length: 15 amino acids. Trimming cost V 4 bases and J 2 bases; bases outside gene matches: 7. Germline V lookup: CDR1 MNHEY, CDR2 SVGAGI. Presence of unique molecular identifiers characterized the TCR beta cDNA libraries. The T cell input of about 0.95 to 11 million gave 400,000 to 500,000 cDNA molecules. TCRdb analysed the PCR reads with MiXCR anew, one entry per CDR3 protein. Here the sample spans roughly 400,000 distinct CDR3 sequences, approximately 42% being singletons. Of note for this clonotype: No antigen is known for it.

The sample consisted of blood. This clonotype was sampled from a girl aged 2 to 10 with multiple sclerosis. This rearrangement joins TRBV6-5 to TRBJ2-7; 8 positions agree with TRBD1. As DNA, the CDR3 is TGTGCCAGCAGTTCTCAAGGGACAGGAACCTACGAGCAGTACTTC. Protein: CASSSQGTGTYEQYF.